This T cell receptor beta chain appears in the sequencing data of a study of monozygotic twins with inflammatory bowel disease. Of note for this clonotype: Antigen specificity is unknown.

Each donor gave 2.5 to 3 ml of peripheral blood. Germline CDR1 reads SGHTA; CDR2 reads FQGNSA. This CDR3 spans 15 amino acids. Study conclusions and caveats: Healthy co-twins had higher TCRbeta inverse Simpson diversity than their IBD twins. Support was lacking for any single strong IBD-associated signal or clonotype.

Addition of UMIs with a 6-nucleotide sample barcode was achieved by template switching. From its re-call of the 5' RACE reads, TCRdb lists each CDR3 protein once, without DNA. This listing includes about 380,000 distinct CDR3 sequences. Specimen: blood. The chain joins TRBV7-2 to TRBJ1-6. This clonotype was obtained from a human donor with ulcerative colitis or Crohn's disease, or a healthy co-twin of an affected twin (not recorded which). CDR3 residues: CASSLAQATNSPLLF.